This T cell receptor beta chain was profiled in a study of regulatory T cells in long-lasting Graves disease. About the study: Persistence in Graves' disease required over 5 years of antithyroid drugs plus positive TSH receptor antibodies.

The CDR3 runs to 12 residues. Germline CDR1 and CDR2: MDHEN and SYDVKM. The time point was: persistent/refractory GD, antithyroid drugs over 5 years with positive TRAb. Isolated PBMC RNA provided the starting material for the TCR library. The patient group derived from an endocrinology department in Xi'an, China. This clonotype was seen ten or more times. Antigen specificity is unknown. Study results and caveats: Favored usage of TRBV28, TRBJ1-2 and TRBJ2-5 was recorded in persistent disease.

In building TCR beta libraries, iRepertoire HTBI primers were used together with Arm-PCR of CDR3 regions. In TCRdb, the multiplex PCR reads were re-called with MiXCR into one record per CDR3 protein. Among 300,000 to 500,000 distinct CDR3 sequences listed, roughly 20% were seen once. This receptor was identified in a female donor with Graves disease. The material was peripheral blood mononuclear cells (PBMCs), obtained when the disease was refractory, from a patient treated with antithyroid drugs. This chain uses TRBV28 with TRBJ1-5; D is possibly TRBD1 (6 bases). The CDR3 protein is CATRGGNQPQHF. The CDR3 coding sequence is TGTGCAACGAGGGGGGGAAATCAGCCCCAGCATTTT.